These 30 T cell receptor beta chains originate from one sample sequenced in a study of vaccination effects on CD4 cells after COVID-19. Their antigens remain unidentified. Sequencing was performed with immunoSEQ multiplex PCR; in TCRdb, only in-frame clones are kept and a portion is missing. The data hold 70,000 or so clones, with over 60% observed a single time. Pools of viral peptides were used by the ViraFEST assay to expand antigen-specific CD4+ T cells ahead of sequencing. A 10-day culture period preceded the isolation of CD4+ T cells. Sometime from March through December 2020, the person acquired a SARS-CoV-2 infection that PCR confirmed. The sample consisted of CD4+ T cells from PBMCs cultured with HIV peptides, taken before COVID-19 vaccination. Subset described: HIV-1 Nef peptide pool negative control/reference culture. These receptors all stem from a human donor who had a prior SARS-CoV-2 infection.

The rearrangement uses TRBV30 and TRBJ2-1; a possible D gene is TRBD2 (6 bases). In germline, CDR1 is GTSNPN, CDR2 SVGIG (reference sequence). This CDR3 spans 14 amino acids. Trimming stripped 0 bases from V and 4 bases from J, with 10 bases between. CDR3 loop: CAWSVLAQYNEQFF. CDR3 nucleotide sequence: TGTGCCTGGAGTGTCCTAGCGCAATACAATGAGCAGTTCTTC.

The chain uses TRBV18 and TRBJ1-5; a possible D gene is TRBD1 (5 bases). Per germline, CDR1 KGHSH and CDR2 LQKENI. Trimming stripped 4 bases from V and 11 bases from J, with 15 bases between. The CDR3 loop spans 13 amino acids. The CDR3 is CASSRDGSQAQHF. The CDR3, as DNA: TGTGCCAGCTCACGGGACGGTAGCCAGGCCCAGCATTTT.

The CDR3 here is CASSPRANTGELFF. The CDR3 coding sequence is TGTGCCAGCAGCCCCAGGGCCAACACCGGGGAGCTGTTTTTT. The V call is TRBV11-3, the J call TRBJ2-2; a weak D match, TRBD1 (5 bases). The CDR3 runs 14 residues. Germline V gene sequence: CDR1 SGHNT, CDR2 YENEEA. V was shortened by 5 bases and J by 2 bases, with 9 bases between the two germline ends.

The gene calls are TRBV7-2 and TRBJ2-7, with 12 bases aligning to TRBD2. Germline CDR1 is SGHTA and CDR2 is FQGNSA. V dropped 2 bases and J dropped 9; count of bases not matched to a gene: 5. The CDR3 runs 14 residues. CDR3 sequence (DNA): TGTGCCAGCAGCTTACCTATGGGACTAGCGGGGCAGTACTTC. This sequence encodes CASSLPMGLAGQYF.

As to this clone: This sample also contains other DNA sequences that code for the same CDR3. The chain recombines TRBV5-1 with TRBJ2-7; TRBD1 matches 10 bases. After removal of 4 bases from V and 3 bases from J, the junction contained 7 bases not matched to a gene. From germline, CDR1 is SGHRS and CDR2 YFSETQ. There are 15 residues in the CDR3. CDR3 sequence (DNA): TGCGCCAGCAGCCGTCCTGGACAGGGGGTCTACGAGCAGTACTTC. It translates to CASSRPGQGVYEQYF.

This chain links TRBV4-1 with TRBJ2-3, with D unclear. This CDR3 region has 16 residues. Trimming removed 4 bases from V and 6 bases from J, with 20 bases in between. Germline V gene lookup returns CDR1 MGHRA and CDR2 YSYEKL. The CDR3 spells CASSPGRTSLGDTQYF. CDR3 DNA: TGCGCCAGCAGCCCTGGGCGGACCTCCCTCGGGGATACGCAGTATTTT.

This clone was seen a single time. CDR3 DNA sequence: TGTGCCACCAGCAGGGCGGGGGTCTACGAGCAGTACTTC. It codes for CATSRAGVYEQYF. This sequence joins TRBV15 and TRBJ2-7; 7 bases are shared with TRBD2. The CDR3 spans 13 residues. From germline, CDR1 is LNHNV and CDR2 YYDKDF (reference sequence). J gave up 3 bases and V 3 bases, and 2 bases lay outside the gene matches.

The V call is TRBV5-6, the J call TRBJ2-5; TRBD2 matches 7 bases. The CDR3 runs 14 residues. Germline-derived CDR1 and CDR2 are SGHDT and YYEEEE. The trim removed 4 bases at V and 2 bases at J, leaving 5 bases unmatched. The DNA for the CDR3 is TGTGCCAGCAGCCAGGGACTATCGCAAGAGACCCAGTACTTC. It yields the protein CASSQGLSQETQYF. The full variable domain, rest sourced from reference TRBV5-6 and TRBJ2-5, is DAGVTQSPTHLIKTRGQQVTLRCSPKSGHDTVSWYQQALGQGPQFIFQYYEEEERQRGNFPDRFSGHQFPNYSSELNVNALLLGDSALYLCASSQGLSQETQYFGPGTRLLVL.

The V call is TRBV30, the J call TRBJ1-6; D is unclear. Germline assignment: CDR1 GTSNPN and CDR2 SVGIG (reference sequence). The CDR3 length is 13 residues. Trimming pared 3 bases from V and 7 bases from J, leaving 10 bases between. The CDR3, as DNA: TGTGCCTGGAGAGAGGGAGGAAATTCACCCCTCCACTTT. Its translation: CAWREGGNSPLHF. The full variable domain, its missing parts supplied by reference TRBV30 and TRBJ1-6, is SQTIHQWPATLVQPVGSPLSLECTVEGTSNPNLYWYRQAAGRGLQLLFYSVGIGQISSEVPQNLSASRPQDRQFILSSKKLLLSDSGFYLCAWREGGNSPLHFGNGTRLTVT.

The chain carries TRBV28 and TRBJ2-7; 13 nucleotides align to TRBD2. Germline V lookup: CDR1 MDHEN, CDR2 SYDVKM. V shed 5 bases and J 2 bases; nucleotides not matched to a gene: 3. This CDR3 is 15 amino acids long. CDR3 nucleotide sequence: TGTGCCAGCAGTCGCACTAGCGGGAGGGCCTACGAGCAGTACTTC. Protein sequence: CASSRTSGRAYEQYF.

The J gene is TRBJ1-4, the V gene TRBV4-2; D might be TRBD1 (5 bases). Germline V lookup: CDR1 LGHNA, CDR2 YNFKEQ. The CDR3 spans 16 residues. The V gene lost 0 bases and the J gene lost 5 bases, with 13 bases spanning the gap. CDR3 DNA sequence: TGTGCCAGCAGCCAAGATCGGGGGGGGACCAATGAAAAACTGTTTTTT. Protein product: CASSQDRGGTNEKLFF.

The chain has TRBV18 and TRBJ2-2; 8 bases agree with TRBD2. The CDR3 length is 15 residues. CDR1 and CDR2 (germline): KGHSH, LQKENI. V shed 2 bases, J shed 5 bases, and the junction held 4 bases outside the gene matches. As DNA, the CDR3 is TGTGCCAGCTCACCAGGACTAGCATCTACCGGGGAGCTGTTTTTT. Its translation: CASSPGLASTGELFF.

This clone came up once. This chain joins TRBV20-1 and TRBJ1-1; D remains unclear. The length of the CDR3 is 11 residues. From germline, CDR1 is DFQATT and CDR2 SNEGSKA (reference sequence). The V end lost 6 bases, the J end lost 7 bases, and 12 bases lay between the germline ends. CDR3 nucleotide sequence: TGCAGTGCCTACACCAGGATTGAAGCTTTCTTT. Translating gives CSAYTRIEAFF.

This chain uses TRBV11-3 with TRBJ1-1; D call uncertain. The V gene's germline CDR1 is SGHNT and CDR2 YENEEA. Trimming shortened V by 2 bases and J by 6 bases, and 13 bases separated the two germline ends. CDR3 length equals 14 residues. The CDR3 bases are TGTGCCAGCAGCTTAAATGGTAGGTCTGCTGAAGCTTTCTTT. It yields the protein CASSLNGRSAEAFF. The whole variable domain, remainder taken from reference TRBV11-3 and TRBJ1-1, is EAGVVQSPRYKIIEKKQPVAFWCNPISGHNTLYWYLQNLGQGPELLIRYENEEAVDDSQLPKDRFSAERLKGVDSTLKIQPAELGDSAVYLCASSLNGRSAEAFFGQGTRLTVV.

This rearrangement joins TRBV5-8 to TRBJ1-3; D not certain. The V end lost 4 bases, the J end lost 4 bases, and 18 bases lay between the germline ends. Germline V gene lookup returns CDR1 SGHTS and CDR2 YDEGEE. The CDR3 is made up of 16 amino acids. The CDR3, as DNA: TGTGCCAGCAGCCAACTTACGGGGTCCGACGGAAACACCATATATTTT. Translated, it gives CASSQLTGSDGNTIYF.

Worth noting for this clone: Additional DNA sequences in this sample encode the identical CDR3. The chain combines TRBV12-3 or TRBV12-4 with TRBJ2-3; D ambiguous. The ends were cut back, 1 base at V and 6 bases at J, with 2 bases in the middle. The CDR3 is made up of 11 amino acids. CDR3 amino acids: CASSLGDTQYF. CDR3 in DNA: TGTGCCAGCAGTTTAGGGGATACGCAGTATTTT.

This chain uses TRBV15 with TRBJ2-3; 10 nucleotides align to TRBD2. In germline, CDR1 is LNHNV, CDR2 YYDKDF (reference sequence). CDR3 length: 16 residues. V lost 2 bases, J lost 1 base, and 3 bases stayed unmatched. The CDR3 nucleotides are TGTGCCACCAGCAGATATAGCGGGGGGCGCACAGATACGCAGTATTTT. Its protein is CATSRYSGGRTDTQYF. The whole variable domain, remainder taken from reference TRBV15 and TRBJ2-3, is DAMVIQNPRYQVTQFGKPVTLSCSQTLNHNVMYWYQQKSSQAPKLLFHYYDKDFNNEADTPDNFQSRRPNTSFCFLDIRSPGLGDTAMYLCATSRYSGGRTDTQYFGPGTRLTVL.

The V and J genes are TRBV4-1 and TRBJ1-2; 8 positions match TRBD1. This CDR3 has 18 amino acids. The trim removed 4 bases at V and 0 bases at J, leaving 13 bases unmatched. Looked up from germline, CDR1 is MGHRA and CDR2 is YSYEKL. The CDR3 nucleotides are TGCGCCAGCAGCCCCTATGTTGGACAGGGCCGATCTAACTATGGCTACACCTTC. It encodes CASSPYVGQGRSNYGYTF.

This chain links TRBV4-2 with TRBJ1-1; no reliable D call. The CDR3 is 15 amino acids. Germline loops: CDR1 LGHNA, CDR2 YNFKEQ. The germline V and J ends were trimmed by 2 bases and 1 base, with 11 bases remaining between them. CDR3 in amino acids: CASSQLSAENTEAFF. The DNA for the CDR3 is TGTGCCAGCAGCCAACTCTCTGCAGAGAACACTGAAGCTTTCTTT.

This clone was counted once. V usage is TRBV30 and J usage is TRBJ1-3; D gene uncertain. The CDR3 has 11 amino acids. Germline V gene lookup returns CDR1 GTSNPN and CDR2 SVGIG (reference sequence). Trimming removed 2 bases from V and 6 bases from J, with 5 bases in between. The CDR3 DNA reads as TGTGCCTGGAGTCAACCAAACACCATATATTTT. It is translated as CAWSQPNTIYF.

The chain recombines TRBV5-4 with TRBJ2-1, with D unclear. V was shortened by 3 bases and J by 9 bases, with 19 bases between the two germline ends. The CDR3 contains 15 residues. CDR1 SGHNT and CDR2 YYREEE come from the germline V gene (reference sequence). This CDR3 reads CASSSSSLTGSEQFF. CDR3 bases: TGTGCCAGCAGCTCATCTAGTCTAACTGGTAGTGAGCAGTTCTTC.

This chain links TRBV6-2 or TRBV6-3 with TRBJ2-7, with D hard to call. In germline, CDR1 is MNHEY, CDR2 SVGEGT. There are 14 residues in the CDR3. V lost 5 bases and J 4 bases, leaving 15 bases between the germline ends. The CDR3 nucleotides are TGTGCCAGCAGTAACCGGCTAGACCCGTACGAGCAGTACTTC. Protein sequence: CASSNRLDPYEQYF.

The chain links TRBV12-3 or TRBV12-4 to TRBJ2-7; a weak D match, TRBD2 (6 bases). Trimming took off 5 bases at V and 7 bases at J, with 15 bases between the two ends. This CDR3 is 13 amino acids long. The CDR3 DNA follows: TGTGCCAGCAGTCTGTTAGTCGCGGGGGAGCAGTACTTC. Translation: CASSLLVAGEQYF.

This clone was seen just once. The chain combines TRBV9 with TRBJ2-5; 7 bases are shared with TRBD2. The CDR3 sequence is 15 residues long. CDR1 and CDR2 (germline): SGDLS, YYNGEE. J gave up 7 bases and V 3 bases, and 12 bases lay outside the gene matches. The CDR3 protein is CASSANWGGEGTQYF. The CDR3 DNA reads TGTGCCAGCAGCGCGAACTGGGGGGGAGAGGGGACCCAGTACTTC.

This clone was counted a single time. The chain couples TRBV5-1 to TRBJ2-4, with D maybe TRBD2 (6 bases). This CDR3 region has 14 residues. Germline V gene data show CDR1 as SGHRS and CDR2 as YFSETQ. Trimming removed 2 bases from V and 6 bases from J, with 12 bases in between. The CDR3 sequence is CASSFGAEGNIQYF. The CDR3 DNA follows: TGCGCCAGCAGCTTTGGGGCGGAGGGAAACATTCAGTACTTC.

This chain connects TRBV9 to TRBJ2-7; TRBD2 is a possible D gene (6 bases). V was cut by 4 bases and J by 4 bases, with 15 bases left in between. CDR3 length: 14 residues. Germline CDR1 and CDR2: SGDLS and YYNGEE. The CDR3 region has the DNA TGTGCCAGCAGCCCAGCCCAGGGAGGATACGAGCAGTACTTC. Translation gives CASSPAQGGYEQYF.

V is TRBV10-3 and J is TRBJ2-7; D is unclear. Germline values: CDR1 ENHRY, CDR2 SYGVKD. Trimming shortened V by 5 bases and J by 6 bases, and 14 bases separated the two germline ends. CDR3 length: 13 residues. The CDR3 region is CAISPPRTGEQYF. CDR3 in DNA: TGTGCCATCAGTCCGCCCAGGACGGGCGAGCAGTACTTC.

The chain couples TRBV7-9 to TRBJ1-2, with D unclear. The germline gives CDR1 SEHNR, CDR2 FQNEAQ (reference sequence). Trimming left V 5 bases short and J 4 bases short, with 8 bases between. The CDR3 is made up of 12 amino acids. Here the CDR3 reads CASSPKSYGYTF. DNA of the CDR3: TGTGCCAGCAGCCCCAAGTCCTATGGCTACACCTTC.

A few counts support this clone. This chain joins TRBV6-5 and TRBJ2-2, with D possibly being TRBD2 (5 bases). Germline assignment: CDR1 MNHEY and CDR2 SVGAGI. The CDR3 covers 16 residues. V was clipped by 2 bases and J by 8 bases, with 18 bases between them. CDR3 residues: CASSYLLTRVSGELFF. The CDR3 DNA reads as TGTGCCAGCAGTTACCTATTGACGAGGGTATCTGGGGAGCTGTTTTTT.

This chain uses TRBV2 with TRBJ2-1; D is perhaps TRBD2 (5 bases). The CDR3 contains 13 residues. Germline lookup yields CDR1 SNHLY and CDR2 FYNNEI. Trimming took 4 bases from V and 10 from J, leaving 14 bases between them. CDR3 sequence (DNA): TGTGCCAGCAGTGTTGAACGGGAACACGAGCAGTTCTTC. Translating gives CASSVEREHEQFF.